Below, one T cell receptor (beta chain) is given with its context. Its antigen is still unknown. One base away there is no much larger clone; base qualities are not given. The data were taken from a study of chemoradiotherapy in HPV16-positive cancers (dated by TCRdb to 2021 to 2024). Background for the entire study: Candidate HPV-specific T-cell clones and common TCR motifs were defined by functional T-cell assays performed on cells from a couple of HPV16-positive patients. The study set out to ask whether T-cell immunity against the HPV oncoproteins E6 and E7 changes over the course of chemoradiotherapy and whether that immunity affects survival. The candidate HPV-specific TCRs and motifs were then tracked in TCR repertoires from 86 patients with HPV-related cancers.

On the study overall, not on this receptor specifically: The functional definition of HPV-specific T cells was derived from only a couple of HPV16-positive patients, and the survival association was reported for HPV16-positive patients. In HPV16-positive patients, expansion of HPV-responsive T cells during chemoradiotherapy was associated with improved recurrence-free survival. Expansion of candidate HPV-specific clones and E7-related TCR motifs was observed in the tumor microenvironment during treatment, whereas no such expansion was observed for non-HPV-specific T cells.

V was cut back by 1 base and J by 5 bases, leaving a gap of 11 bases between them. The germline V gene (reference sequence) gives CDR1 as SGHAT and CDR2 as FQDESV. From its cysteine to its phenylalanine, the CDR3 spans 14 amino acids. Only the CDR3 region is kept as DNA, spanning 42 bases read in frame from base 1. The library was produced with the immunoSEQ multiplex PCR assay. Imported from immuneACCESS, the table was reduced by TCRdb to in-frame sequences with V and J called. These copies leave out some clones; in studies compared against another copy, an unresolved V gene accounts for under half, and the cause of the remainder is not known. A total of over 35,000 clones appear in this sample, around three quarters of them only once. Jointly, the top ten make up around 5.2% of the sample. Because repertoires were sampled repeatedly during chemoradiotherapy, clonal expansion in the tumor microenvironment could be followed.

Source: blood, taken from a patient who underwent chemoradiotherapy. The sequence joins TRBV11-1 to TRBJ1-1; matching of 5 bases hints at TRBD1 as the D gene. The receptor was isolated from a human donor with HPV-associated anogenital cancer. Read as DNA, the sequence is TGTGCCAGCAGCTTAGTTAGTAGGGGAACTGAAGCTTTCTTT. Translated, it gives CASSLVSRGTEAFF. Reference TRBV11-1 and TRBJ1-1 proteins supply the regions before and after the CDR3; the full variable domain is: EAEVAQSPRYKITEKSQAVAFWCDPISGHATLYWYRQILGQGPELLVQFQDESVVDDSQLPKDRFSAERLKGVDSTLKIQPAELGDSAMYLCASSLVSRGTEAFFGQGTRLTVV.